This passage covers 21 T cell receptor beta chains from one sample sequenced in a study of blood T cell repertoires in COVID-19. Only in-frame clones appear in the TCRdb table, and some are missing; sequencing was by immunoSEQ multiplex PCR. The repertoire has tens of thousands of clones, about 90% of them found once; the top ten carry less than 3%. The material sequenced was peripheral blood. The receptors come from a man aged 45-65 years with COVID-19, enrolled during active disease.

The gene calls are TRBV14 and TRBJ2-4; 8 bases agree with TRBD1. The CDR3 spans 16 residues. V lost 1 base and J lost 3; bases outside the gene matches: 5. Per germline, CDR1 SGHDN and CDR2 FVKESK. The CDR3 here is CASSQARGLGKNIQYF. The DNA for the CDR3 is TGTGCCAGCAGCCAAGCCAGGGGGCTGGGCAAAAACATTCAGTACTTC.

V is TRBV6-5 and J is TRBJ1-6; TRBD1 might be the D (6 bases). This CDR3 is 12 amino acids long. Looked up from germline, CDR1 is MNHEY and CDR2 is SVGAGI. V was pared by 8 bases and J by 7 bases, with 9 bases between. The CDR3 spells CASVTGNSPLHF. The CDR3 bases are TGTGCCAGCGTAACAGGGAATTCACCCCTCCACTTT.

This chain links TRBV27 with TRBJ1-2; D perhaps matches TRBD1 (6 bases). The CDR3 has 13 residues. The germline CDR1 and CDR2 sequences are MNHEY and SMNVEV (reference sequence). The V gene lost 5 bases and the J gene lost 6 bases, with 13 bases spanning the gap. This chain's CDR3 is CASSPDRMHGYTF. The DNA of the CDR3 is TGTGCCAGCAGTCCTGACAGGATGCATGGCTACACCTTC.

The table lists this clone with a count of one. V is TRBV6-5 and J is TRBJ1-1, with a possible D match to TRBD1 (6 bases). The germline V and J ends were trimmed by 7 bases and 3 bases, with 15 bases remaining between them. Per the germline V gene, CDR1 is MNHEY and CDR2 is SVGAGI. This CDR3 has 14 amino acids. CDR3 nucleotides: TGTGCCAGCATACGGGCCGGACAGCACACTGAAGCTTTCTTT. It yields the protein CASIRAGQHTEAFF.

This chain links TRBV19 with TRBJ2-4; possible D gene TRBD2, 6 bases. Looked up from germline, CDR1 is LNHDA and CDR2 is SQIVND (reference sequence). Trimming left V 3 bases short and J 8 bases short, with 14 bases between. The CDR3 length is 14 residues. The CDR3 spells CASSIFTGRDIQYF. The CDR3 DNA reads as TGTGCCAGTAGTATCTTCACCGGGAGAGACATTCAGTACTTC.

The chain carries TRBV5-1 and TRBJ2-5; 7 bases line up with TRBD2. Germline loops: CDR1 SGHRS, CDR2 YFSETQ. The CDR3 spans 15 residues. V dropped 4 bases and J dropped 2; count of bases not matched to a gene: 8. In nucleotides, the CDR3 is TGCGCCAGCAGCACCACTCTAGCGGATCAAGAGACCCAGTACTTC. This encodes CASSTTLADQETQYF.

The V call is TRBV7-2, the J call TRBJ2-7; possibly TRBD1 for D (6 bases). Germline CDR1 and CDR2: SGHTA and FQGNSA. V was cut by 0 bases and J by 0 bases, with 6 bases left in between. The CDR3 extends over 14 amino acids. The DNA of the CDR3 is TGTGCCAGCAGCTTAGCAGGGGGCTCCTACGAGCAGTACTTC. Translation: CASSLAGGSYEQYF. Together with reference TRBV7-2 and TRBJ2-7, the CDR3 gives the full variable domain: GAGVSQSPSNKVTEKGKDVELRCDPISGHTALYWYRQSLGQGLEFLIYFQGNSAPDKSGLPSDRFSAERTGGSVSTLTIQRTQQEDSAVYLCASSLAGGSYEQYFGPGTRLTVT.

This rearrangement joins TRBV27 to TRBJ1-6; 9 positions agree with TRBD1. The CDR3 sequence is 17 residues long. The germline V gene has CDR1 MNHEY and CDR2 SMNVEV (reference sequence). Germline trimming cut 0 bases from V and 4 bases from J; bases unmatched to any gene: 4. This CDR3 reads CASSLSVGTGYNSPLHF. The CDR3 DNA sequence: TGTGCCAGCAGTTTATCTGTCGGGACAGGGTATAATTCACCCCTCCACTTT.

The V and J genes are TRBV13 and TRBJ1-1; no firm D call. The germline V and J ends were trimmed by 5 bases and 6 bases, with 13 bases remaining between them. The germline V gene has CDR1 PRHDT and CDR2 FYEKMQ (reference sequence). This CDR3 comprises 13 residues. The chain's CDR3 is CASSQKRNAEAFF. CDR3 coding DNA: TGTGCCAGCAGCCAAAAGCGCAACGCTGAAGCTTTCTTT.

The CDR3: CASSDSRNQPQHF. The CDR3 coding sequence is TGTGCCAGCAGTGATAGCCGCAATCAGCCCCAGCATTTT. The chain employs TRBV2 and TRBJ1-5, with unresolved D. The germline CDR1 and CDR2 sequences are SNHLY and FYNNEI. The V gene lost 3 bases and the J gene lost 2 bases, with 5 bases spanning the gap. The CDR3 has 13 amino acids. The complete variable domain, with remaining parts taken from reference TRBV2 and TRBJ1-5, reads EPEVTQTPSHQVTQMGQEVILRCVPISNHLYFYWYRQILGQKVEFLVSFYNNEISEKSEIFDDQFSVERPDGSNFTLKIRSTKLEDSAMYFCASSDSRNQPQHFGDGTRLSIL.

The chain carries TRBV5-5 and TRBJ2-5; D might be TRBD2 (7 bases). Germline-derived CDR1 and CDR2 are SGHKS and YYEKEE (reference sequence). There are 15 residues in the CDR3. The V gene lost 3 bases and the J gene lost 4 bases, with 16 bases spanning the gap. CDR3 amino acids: CASSSGEGDGETQYF. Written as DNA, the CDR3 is TGTGCCAGCAGCTCTGGGGAGGGGGATGGAGAGACCCAGTACTTC.

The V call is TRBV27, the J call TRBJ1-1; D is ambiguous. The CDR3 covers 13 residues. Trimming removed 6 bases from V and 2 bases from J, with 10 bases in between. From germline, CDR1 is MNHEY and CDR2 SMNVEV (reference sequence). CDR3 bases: TGTGCCAGCAGGTGGGCCTATAACACTGAAGCTTTCTTT. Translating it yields CASRWAYNTEAFF.

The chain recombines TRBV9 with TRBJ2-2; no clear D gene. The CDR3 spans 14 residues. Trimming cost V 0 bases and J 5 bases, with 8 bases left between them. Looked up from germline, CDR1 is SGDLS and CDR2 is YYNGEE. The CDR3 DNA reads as TGTGCCAGCAGCGTAGCCTCCCTAACCGGGGAGCTGTTTTTT. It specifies CASSVASLTGELFF.

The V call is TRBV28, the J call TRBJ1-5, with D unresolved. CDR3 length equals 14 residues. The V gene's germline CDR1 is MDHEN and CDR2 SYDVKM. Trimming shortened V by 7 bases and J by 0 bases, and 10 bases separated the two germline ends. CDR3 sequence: CASKPSHSNQPQHF. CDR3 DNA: TGTGCCAGCAAACCGAGTCATAGCAATCAGCCCCAGCATTTT.

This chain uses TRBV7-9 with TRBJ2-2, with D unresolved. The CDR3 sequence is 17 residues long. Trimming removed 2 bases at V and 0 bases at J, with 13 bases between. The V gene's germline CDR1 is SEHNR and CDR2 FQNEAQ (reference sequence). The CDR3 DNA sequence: TGTGCCAGCAGCTTATTAGTCGGCAGCGCGAACACCGGGGAGCTGTTTTTT. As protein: CASSLLVGSANTGELFF. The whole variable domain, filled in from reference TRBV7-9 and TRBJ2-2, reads DTGVSQNPRHKITKRGQNVTFRCDPISEHNRLYWYRQTLGQGPEFLTYFQNEAQLEKSRLLSDRFSAERPKGSFSTLEIQRTEQGDSAMYLCASSLLVGSANTGELFFGEGSRLTVL.

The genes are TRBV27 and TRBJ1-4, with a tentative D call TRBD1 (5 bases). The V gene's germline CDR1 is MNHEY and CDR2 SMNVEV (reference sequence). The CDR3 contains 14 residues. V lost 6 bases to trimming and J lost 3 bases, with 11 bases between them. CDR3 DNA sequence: TGTGCCAGCAGCATGGGGGAGGCTAATGAAAAACTGTTTTTT. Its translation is CASSMGEANEKLFF.

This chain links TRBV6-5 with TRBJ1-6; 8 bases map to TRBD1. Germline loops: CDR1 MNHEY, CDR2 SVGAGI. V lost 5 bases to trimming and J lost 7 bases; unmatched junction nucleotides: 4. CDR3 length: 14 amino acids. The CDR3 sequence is CASSTRTGNSPLHF. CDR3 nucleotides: TGTGCCAGCAGTACTCGGACAGGGAATTCACCCCTCCACTTT.

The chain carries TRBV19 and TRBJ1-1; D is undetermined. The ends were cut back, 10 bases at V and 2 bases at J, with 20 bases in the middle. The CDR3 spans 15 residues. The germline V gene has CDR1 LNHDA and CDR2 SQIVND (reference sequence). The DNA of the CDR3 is TGTGCCACCTATTCGAGAGGGAGGTATAACACTGAAGCTTTCTTT. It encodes CATYSRGRYNTEAFF.

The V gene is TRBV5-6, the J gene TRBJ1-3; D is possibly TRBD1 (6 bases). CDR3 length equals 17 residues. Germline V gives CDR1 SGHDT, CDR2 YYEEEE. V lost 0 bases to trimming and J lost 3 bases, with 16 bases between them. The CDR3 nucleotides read TGTGCCAGCAGCTTGGAAAGAAGGACAGCTCGTGGAAACACCATATATTTT. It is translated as CASSLERRTARGNTIYF.

CDR3 nucleotide sequence: TGTGCCAGTAGAACTGAGGGACAGGGAGGTCAGCCCCAGCATTTT. It is translated as CASRTEGQGGQPQHF. This rearrangement joins TRBV19 to TRBJ1-5; 9 bases are shared with TRBD1. There are 15 residues in the CDR3. Germline loops: CDR1 LNHDA, CDR2 SQIVND (reference sequence). V dropped 6 bases and J dropped 6; count of bases not matched to a gene: 9.

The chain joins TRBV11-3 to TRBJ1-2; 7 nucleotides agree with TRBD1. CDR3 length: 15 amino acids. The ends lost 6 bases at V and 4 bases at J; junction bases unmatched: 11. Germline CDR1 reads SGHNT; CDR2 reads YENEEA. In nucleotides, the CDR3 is TGTGCCAGCAGGCCATTCAGGGGGTTGGGCTATGGCTACACCTTC. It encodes CASRPFRGLGYGYTF.